This record covers a single T cell receptor (beta chain). These data are taken from a study of blood T cell repertoires in COVID-19. Study-wide background: Samples representing acute and convalescent COVID-19 were sourced from the United States, Italy and Spain. T cells, B-cell-depleted T cells, or PBMCs supplied cDNA or gDNA.

Per the original methods: Amplification with reference gene primers provided the estimates of nucleated cell counts. Method: immunoSEQ multiplex PCR; TCRdb's copy keeps in-frame clones and lacks some. Clone size and the V and J calls come from that table; the DNA yielded D and trimming. The data contain approximately 250,000 clones, more than 75% of them singletons. The CDR3 sequence is 17 residues long. Germline CDR1 and CDR2: SGHTS and YDEGEE. V lost 1 base, J lost 6 bases, and 20 bases lay in between. Sequences were obtained from peripheral blood. J is TRBJ2-1 and V is TRBV5-8, with D perhaps TRBD2 (6 bases). The origin of this receptor is a man aged 40-55 years with active or convalescent COVID-19. CDR3 bases: TGTGCCAGCAGCTTGTACCTAGCGTCTGAGTTGACCAATGAGCAGTTCTTC. This translates into CASSLYLASELTNEQFF. Together with reference TRBV5-8 and TRBJ2-1, the CDR3 gives the full variable domain: EAGVTQSPTHLIKTRGQQATLRCSPISGHTSVYWYQQALGLGLQFLLWYDEGEERNRGNFPPRFSGRQFPNYSSELNVNALELEDSALYLCASSLYLASELTNEQFFGPGTRLTVL.